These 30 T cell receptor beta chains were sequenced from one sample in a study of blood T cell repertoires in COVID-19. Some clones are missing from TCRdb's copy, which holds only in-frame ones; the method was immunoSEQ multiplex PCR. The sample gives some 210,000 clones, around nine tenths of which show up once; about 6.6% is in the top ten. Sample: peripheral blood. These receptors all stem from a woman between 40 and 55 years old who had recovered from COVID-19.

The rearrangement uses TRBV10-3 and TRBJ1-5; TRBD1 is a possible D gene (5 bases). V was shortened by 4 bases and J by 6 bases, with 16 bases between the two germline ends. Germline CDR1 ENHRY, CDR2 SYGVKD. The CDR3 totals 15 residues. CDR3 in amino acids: CAISGTGIKGQPQHF. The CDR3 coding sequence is TGTGCCATCAGTGGAACAGGTATTAAGGGTCAGCCCCAGCATTTT.

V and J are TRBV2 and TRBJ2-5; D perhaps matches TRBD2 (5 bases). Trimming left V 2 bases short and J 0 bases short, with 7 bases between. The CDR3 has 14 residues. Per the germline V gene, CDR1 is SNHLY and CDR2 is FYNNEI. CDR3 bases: TGTGCCAGCAGTGAATTCGGGAACCAAGAGACCCAGTACTTC. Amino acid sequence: CASSEFGNQETQYF. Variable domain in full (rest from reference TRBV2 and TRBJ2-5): EPEVTQTPSHQVTQMGQEVILRCVPISNHLYFYWYRQILGQKVEFLVSFYNNEISEKSEIFDDQFSVERPDGSNFTLKIRSTKLEDSAMYFCASSEFGNQETQYFGPGTRLLVL.

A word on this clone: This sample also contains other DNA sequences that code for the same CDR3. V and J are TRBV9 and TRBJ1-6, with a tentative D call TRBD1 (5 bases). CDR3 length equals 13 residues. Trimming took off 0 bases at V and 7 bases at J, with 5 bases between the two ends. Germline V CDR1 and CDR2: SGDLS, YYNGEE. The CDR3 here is CASSVGGNSPLHF. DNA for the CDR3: TGTGCCAGCAGCGTAGGGGGCAATTCACCCCTCCACTTT.

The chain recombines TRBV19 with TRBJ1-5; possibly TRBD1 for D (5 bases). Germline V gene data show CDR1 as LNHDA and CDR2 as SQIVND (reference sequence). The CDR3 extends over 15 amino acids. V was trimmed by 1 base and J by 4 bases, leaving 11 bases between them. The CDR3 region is CASSIGGVINQPQHF. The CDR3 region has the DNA TGTGCCAGTAGTATAGGGGGGGTAATTAATCAGCCCCAGCATTTT.

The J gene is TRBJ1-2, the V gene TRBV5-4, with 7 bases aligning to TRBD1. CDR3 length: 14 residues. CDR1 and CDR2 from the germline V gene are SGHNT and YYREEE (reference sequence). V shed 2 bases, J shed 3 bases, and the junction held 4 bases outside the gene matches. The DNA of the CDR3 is TGTGCCAGCAGCTTAGGCGACAGGGACTATGGCTACACCTTC. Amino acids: CASSLGDRDYGYTF.

CDR3 amino acids: CASSQRQRRGANEKLFF. The CDR3 nucleotides are TGCGCCAGCAGCCAGCGACAGAGGAGAGGAGCTAATGAAAAACTGTTTTTT. V is TRBV4-3 and J is TRBJ1-4; possibly TRBD1 for D (5 bases). The V and J ends lost 3 bases and 3 bases respectively, with 17 bases between them. The CDR3 has 17 amino acids. In germline, CDR1 is LGHNA, CDR2 YSLEER.

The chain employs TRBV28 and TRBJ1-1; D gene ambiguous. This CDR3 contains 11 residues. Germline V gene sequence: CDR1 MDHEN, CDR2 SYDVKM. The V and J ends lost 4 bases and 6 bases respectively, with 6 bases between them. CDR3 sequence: CASSSNAEAFF. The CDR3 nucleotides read TGTGCCAGCAGTTCTAACGCTGAAGCTTTCTTT.

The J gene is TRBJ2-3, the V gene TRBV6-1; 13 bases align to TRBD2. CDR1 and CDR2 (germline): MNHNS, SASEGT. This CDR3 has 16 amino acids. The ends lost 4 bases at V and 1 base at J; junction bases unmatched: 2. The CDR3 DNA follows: TGTGCCAGCAGTGTACTAGCGGGAGGGCGCACAGATACGCAGTATTTT. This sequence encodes CASSVLAGGRTDTQYF.

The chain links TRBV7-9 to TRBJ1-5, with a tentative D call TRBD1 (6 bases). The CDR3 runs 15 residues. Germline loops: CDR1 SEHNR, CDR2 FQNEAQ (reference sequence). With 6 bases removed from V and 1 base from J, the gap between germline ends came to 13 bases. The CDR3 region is CASSRTELSNQPQHF. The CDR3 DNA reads TGTGCCAGCAGTCGGACAGAACTGAGCAATCAGCCCCAGCATTTT.

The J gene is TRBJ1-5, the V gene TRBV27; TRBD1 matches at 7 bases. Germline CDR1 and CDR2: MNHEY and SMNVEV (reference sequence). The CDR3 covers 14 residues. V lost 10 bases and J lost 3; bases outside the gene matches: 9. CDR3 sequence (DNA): TGTGCCACCTCCCGACAGGGATTCAATCAGCCCCAGCATTTT. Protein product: CATSRQGFNQPQHF.

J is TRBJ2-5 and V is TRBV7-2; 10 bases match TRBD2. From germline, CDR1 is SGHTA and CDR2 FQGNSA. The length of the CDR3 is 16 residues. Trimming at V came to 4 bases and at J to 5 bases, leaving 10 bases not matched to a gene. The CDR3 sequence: CASSSYSAGGAETQYF. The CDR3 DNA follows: TGTGCCAGCAGCTCATACTCAGCGGGGGGGGCGGAGACCCAGTACTTC.

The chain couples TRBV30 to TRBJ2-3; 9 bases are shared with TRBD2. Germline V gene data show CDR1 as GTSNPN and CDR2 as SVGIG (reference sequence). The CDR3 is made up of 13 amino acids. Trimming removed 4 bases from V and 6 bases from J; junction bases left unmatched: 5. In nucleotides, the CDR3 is TGTGCCTGGAACACAGGGACTAGCGATACGCAGTATTTT. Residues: CAWNTGTSDTQYF.

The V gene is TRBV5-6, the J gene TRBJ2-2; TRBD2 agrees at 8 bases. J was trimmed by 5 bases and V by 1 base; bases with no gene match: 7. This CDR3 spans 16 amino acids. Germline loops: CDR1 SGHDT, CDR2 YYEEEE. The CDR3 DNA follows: TGTGCCAGCAGCTTGTTTGGCGGGGGGCGAACCGGGGAGCTGTTTTTT. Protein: CASSLFGGGRTGELFF. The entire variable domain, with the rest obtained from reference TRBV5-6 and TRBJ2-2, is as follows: DAGVTQSPTHLIKTRGQQVTLRCSPKSGHDTVSWYQQALGQGPQFIFQYYEEEERQRGNFPDRFSGHQFPNYSSELNVNALLLGDSALYLCASSLFGGGRTGELFFGEGSRLTVL.

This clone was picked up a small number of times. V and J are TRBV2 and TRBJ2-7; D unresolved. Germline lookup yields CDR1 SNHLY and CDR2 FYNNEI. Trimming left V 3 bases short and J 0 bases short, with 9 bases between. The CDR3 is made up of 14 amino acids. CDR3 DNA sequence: TGTGCCAGCAGTGATGGCATCACCTCCTACGAGCAGTACTTC. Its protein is CASSDGITSYEQYF.

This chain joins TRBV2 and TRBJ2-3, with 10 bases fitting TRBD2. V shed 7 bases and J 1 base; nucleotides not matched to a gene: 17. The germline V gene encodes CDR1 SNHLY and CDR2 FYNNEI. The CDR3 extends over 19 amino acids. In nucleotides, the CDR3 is TGTGCCAGCATTCCAGGGGGCCTAGCGGGAGTGGGTCGCACAGATACGCAGTATTTT. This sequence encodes CASIPGGLAGVGRTDTQYF. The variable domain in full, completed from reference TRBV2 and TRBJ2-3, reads EPEVTQTPSHQVTQMGQEVILRCVPISNHLYFYWYRQILGQKVEFLVSFYNNEISEKSEIFDDQFSVERPDGSNFTLKIRSTKLEDSAMYFCASIPGGLAGVGRTDTQYFGPGTRLTVL.

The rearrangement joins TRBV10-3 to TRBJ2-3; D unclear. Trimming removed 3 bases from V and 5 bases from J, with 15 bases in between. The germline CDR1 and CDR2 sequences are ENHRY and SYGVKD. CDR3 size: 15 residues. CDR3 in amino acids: CAISDINSSGDTQYF. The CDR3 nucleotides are TGTGCCATCAGTGATATTAATAGTTCGGGAGATACGCAGTATTTT.

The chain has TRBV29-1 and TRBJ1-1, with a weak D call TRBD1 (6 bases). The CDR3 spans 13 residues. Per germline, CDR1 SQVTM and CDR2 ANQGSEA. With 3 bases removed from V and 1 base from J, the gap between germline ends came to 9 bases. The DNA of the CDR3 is TGCAGCGTTGATAAGACAGGGAACACTGAAGCTTTCTTT. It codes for CSVDKTGNTEAFF.

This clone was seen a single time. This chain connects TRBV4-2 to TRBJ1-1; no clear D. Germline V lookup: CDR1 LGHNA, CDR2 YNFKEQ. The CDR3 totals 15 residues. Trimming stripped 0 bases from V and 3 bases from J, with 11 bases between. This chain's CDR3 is CASSQDMGRDTEAFF. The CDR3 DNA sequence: TGTGCCAGCAGCCAAGATATGGGGAGGGACACTGAAGCTTTCTTT.

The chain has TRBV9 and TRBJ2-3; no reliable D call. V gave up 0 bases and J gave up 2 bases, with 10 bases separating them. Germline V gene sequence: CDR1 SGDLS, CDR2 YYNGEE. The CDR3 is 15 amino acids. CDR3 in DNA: TGTGCCAGCAGCGTAGGTGTCAGACTCACAGATACGCAGTATTTT. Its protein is CASSVGVRLTDTQYF.

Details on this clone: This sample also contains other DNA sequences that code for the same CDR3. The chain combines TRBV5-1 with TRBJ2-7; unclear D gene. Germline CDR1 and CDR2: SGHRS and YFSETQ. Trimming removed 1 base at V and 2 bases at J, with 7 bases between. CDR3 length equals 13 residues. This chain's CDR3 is CASSLLQTYEQYF. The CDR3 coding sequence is TGCGCCAGCAGCTTGTTACAGACCTACGAGCAGTACTTC.

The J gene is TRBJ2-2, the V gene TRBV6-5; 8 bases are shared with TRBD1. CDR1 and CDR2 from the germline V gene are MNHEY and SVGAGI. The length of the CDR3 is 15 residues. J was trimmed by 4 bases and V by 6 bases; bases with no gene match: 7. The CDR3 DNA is TGTGCCAGCAGGACCGACAGGGGCTTCACCGGGGAGCTGTTTTTT. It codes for CASRTDRGFTGELFF.

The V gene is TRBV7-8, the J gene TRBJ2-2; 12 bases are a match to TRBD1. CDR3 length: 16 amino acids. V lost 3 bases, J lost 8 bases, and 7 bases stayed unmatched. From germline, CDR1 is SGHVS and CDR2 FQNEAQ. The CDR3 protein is CASSFYGTGGMGELFF. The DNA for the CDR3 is TGTGCCAGCAGCTTCTACGGGACAGGGGGCATGGGGGAGCTGTTTTTT.

The chain's CDR3 is CASSVGQASYGYTF. The CDR3 coding sequence is TGTGCCAGCAGCGTAGGTCAGGCCTCCTATGGCTACACCTTC. The V gene is TRBV9, the J gene TRBJ1-2; D is uncertain. The germline V gene has CDR1 SGDLS and CDR2 YYNGEE. V was cut by 0 bases and J by 4 bases, with 10 bases left in between. CDR3 length equals 14 residues.

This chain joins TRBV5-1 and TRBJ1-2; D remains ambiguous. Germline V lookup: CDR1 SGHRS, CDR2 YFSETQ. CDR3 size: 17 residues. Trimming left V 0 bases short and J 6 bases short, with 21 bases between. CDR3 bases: TGCGCCAGCAGCTTGGTAAGCGGCGTTGGTAAAGTGGATGGCTACACCTTC. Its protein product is CASSLVSGVGKVDGYTF.

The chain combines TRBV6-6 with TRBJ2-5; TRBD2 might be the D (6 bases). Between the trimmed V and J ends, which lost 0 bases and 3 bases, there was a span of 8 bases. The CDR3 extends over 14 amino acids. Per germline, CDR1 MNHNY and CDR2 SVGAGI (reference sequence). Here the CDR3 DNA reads TGTGCCAGCAGTTACTCCGGGGGAGAAGAGACCCAGTACTTC. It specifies CASSYSGGEETQYF.

Here the CDR3 reads CASSFHRGEGYTF. CDR3 in DNA: TGTGCCAGCAGCTTCCACAGGGGAGAGGGCTACACCTTC. The V and J genes are TRBV7-8 and TRBJ1-2; 7 bases are a match to TRBD1. The CDR3 has 13 amino acids. V shed 3 bases and J 8 bases; nucleotides not matched to a gene: 6. Germline assignment: CDR1 SGHVS and CDR2 FQNEAQ.

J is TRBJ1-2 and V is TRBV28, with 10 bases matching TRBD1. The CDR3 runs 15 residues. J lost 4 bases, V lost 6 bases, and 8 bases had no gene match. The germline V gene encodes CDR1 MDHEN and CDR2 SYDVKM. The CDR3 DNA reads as TGTGCCAGCAGCCTTGGGGACAGGGGAACCTATGGCTACACCTTC. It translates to CASSLGDRGTYGYTF.

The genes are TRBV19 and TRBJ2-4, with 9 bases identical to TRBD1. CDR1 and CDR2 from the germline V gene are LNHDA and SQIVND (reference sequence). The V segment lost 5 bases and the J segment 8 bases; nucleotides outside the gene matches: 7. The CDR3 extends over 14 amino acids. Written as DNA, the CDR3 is TGTGCCAGTAGTGCCGGACAGGGGTTGGACATTCAGTACTTC. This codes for CASSAGQGLDIQYF. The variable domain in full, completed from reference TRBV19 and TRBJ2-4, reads DGGITQSPKYLFRKEGQNVTLSCEQNLNHDAMYWYRQDPGQGLRLIYYSQIVNDFQKGDIAEGYSVSREKKESFPLTVTSAQKNPTAFYLCASSAGQGLDIQYFGAGTRLSVL.

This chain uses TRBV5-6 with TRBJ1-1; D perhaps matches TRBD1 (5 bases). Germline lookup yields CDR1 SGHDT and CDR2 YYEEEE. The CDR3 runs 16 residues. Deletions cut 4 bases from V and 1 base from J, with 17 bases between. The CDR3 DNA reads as TGTGCCAGCAGCCCCGAATTTACAGGCTCGAACACTGAAGCTTTCTTT. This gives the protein CASSPEFTGSNTEAFF. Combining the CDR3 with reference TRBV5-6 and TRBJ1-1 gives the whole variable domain DAGVTQSPTHLIKTRGQQVTLRCSPKSGHDTVSWYQQALGQGPQFIFQYYEEEERQRGNFPDRFSGHQFPNYSSELNVNALLLGDSALYLCASSPEFTGSNTEAFFGQGTRLTVV.

As DNA, the CDR3 is TGTGCCAGCAGCCCCCGAAGGGGCACTGAAGCTTTCTTT. Translation gives CASSPRRGTEAFF. The chain joins TRBV7-7 to TRBJ1-1; the D gene is possibly TRBD1 (5 bases). V lost 5 bases to trimming and J lost 4 bases, with 11 bases between them. CDR3 length: 13 amino acids. The germline gives CDR1 SSHAT, CDR2 FNYEAQ (reference sequence).